This T cell receptor (beta chain) was recorded in a study of CD8 T cells in Susac syndrome (dated by TCRdb to the late 2010s). A note on the overall study: Repertoire sequencing was used to test whether CD8+ T cell activation and differentiation in Susac syndrome was antigen driven. The clonality of the CD8+ T cell repertoire was compared across approximately 11 healthy donors, around 14 Susac syndrome patients and roughly 15 multiple sclerosis patients.

Peripheral blood CD8+ and CD4+ T cells from healthy donors, Susac syndrome patients and multiple sclerosis patients were profiled by high-throughput TCR beta sequencing. Treatment-naive patients with stable or active relapsing-remitting disease fulfilling revised McDonald criteria were used as multiple sclerosis controls. CD8+ TEMRA cells were enriched by FACS, while bulk CD8+ and CD4+ T cells were purified by magnetic negative isolation. Blood was collected in EDTA tubes and processed within 24 hours, with PBMCs isolated through density gradient centrifugation. PBMCs intended for TCR sequencing were cryopreserved in liquid nitrogen and thawed later in a water bath at 37 degrees C. Purity of sorted or isolated CD4+, CD8+ and CD8+ TEMRA cells was at least 90%. RNA was extracted with the RNeasy kit and about 0.45 to 1 ug was reverse transcribed using random hexamers. TCR beta CDR3 regions were amplified with the immunoSEQ multiplex PCR assay covering 54 Vbeta and 13 Jbeta segments. To correct PCR amplification bias, a synthetic template baseline was used for both primer optimization and computational correction. Concerning the study's data processing: Reads were assigned to V, D and J genes according to IMGT and analyzed in immunoSEQ Analyzer, with only productive sequences retained. Clonality was computed as one minus Shannon entropy normalized by log2 of the number of productive unique sequences. For each patient and control, public and private clones were evaluated among the 100 most prevalent clones. Susac-specific clones were defined as absent from healthy and MS cohorts, around 980 published viral clones and other ImmuneACCESS disease sequences. TCRdb cleaned the public reads at Q25 with fastp, built clones with MiXCR and kept in-frame beta chains. CDR3 protein duplicates are merged, each entry listing the most common genes and DNA. These V and J calls rely on TCRdb rather than the paper's analysis. The sample has 250,000 to 300,000 distinct CDR3 sequences on record, over 75% of them singletons. Around 0.2% of the sample is taken by the ten largest.

A remark on this clonotype: What antigen it recognizes has not been identified. Base quality data are lacking; no much larger clone is found one base away.

After removal of 0 bases from V and 16 bases from J, the junction retains 13 bases not matched to a gene. The CDR3 contains 17 residues, cysteine and phenylalanine counted. Only CDR3 DNA remains: 51 bases, in frame from the first base. Based on the germline V gene (reference sequence), the CDR1 and CDR2 sequences are MNHEY and SMNVEV. Findings and caveats that apply to the study as a whole: The study acknowledged that relatively few individuals were included in the TCR sequencing and HLA analysis.

The chain couples TRBV27 to TRBJ2-1; 15 bases in the middle match TRBD2. Specimen: CD8+ T cells from PBMCs. This receptor was taken from a human donor with multiple sclerosis. At the DNA level, the sequence is TGTGCCAGCAGTTTATCGGCCCAAAGGACTAGCGGGAGGGCGATCTTCTTC. Translated, this is CASSLSAQRTSGRAIFF.